The 7 T cell receptor beta chains below come from one sample, sequenced in a study of blood T cell repertoires in COVID-19. Generated by immunoSEQ multiplex PCR, the TCRdb table keeps only in-frame clones and is missing some. The table records tens of thousands of clones, approximately 91% of them present only once. Material: peripheral blood. The receptors stem from a man between 60 and 70 years old with acute or convalescent COVID-19.

V gene TRBV11-3 combines with J gene TRBJ2-1; 9 nucleotides match TRBD1. Looked up from germline, CDR1 is SGHNT and CDR2 is YENEEA. The CDR3 loop spans 13 amino acids. With 8 bases clipped from V and 4 bases from J, the junction kept 3 bases outside the gene matches. CDR3 DNA: TGTGCCAGCGGACAGGGGTCTTACAATGAGCAGTTCTTC. Protein: CASGQGSYNEQFF. Full variable domain (remainder filled in from reference TRBV11-3 and TRBJ2-1): EAGVVQSPRYKIIEKKQPVAFWCNPISGHNTLYWYLQNLGQGPELLIRYENEEAVDDSQLPKDRFSAERLKGVDSTLKIQPAELGDSAVYLCASGQGSYNEQFFGPGTRLTVL.

The rearrangement links TRBV19 to TRBJ1-4, with 8 bases identical to TRBD1. Germline CDR1 reads LNHDA; CDR2 reads SQIVND (reference sequence). J was trimmed by 3 bases and V by 7 bases; bases with no gene match: 7. The CDR3 spans 15 residues. In nucleotides, the CDR3 is TGTGCCAGTACTAAACAGGGGGTCGCTAATGAAAAACTGTTTTTT. It codes for CASTKQGVANEKLFF.

This clone occurred a few times. V usage is TRBV6-2 or TRBV6-3 and J usage is TRBJ2-6; D is undetermined. The V end was cut by 5 bases, the J end by 0 bases, with 5 bases between. Germline V gene data show CDR1 as MNHEY and CDR2 as SVGEGT. The CDR3 is 14 residues long. CDR3: CASSQNSGANVLTF. The CDR3 region has the DNA TGTGCCAGCAGTCAAAACTCTGGGGCCAACGTCCTGACTTTC.

The CDR3 here is CASSGTSGSTYEQYF. The CDR3 DNA sequence: TGTGCCAGCAGTGGGACTAGCGGGAGCACCTACGAGCAGTACTTC. The chain has TRBV2 and TRBJ2-7, with 13 bases fitting TRBD2. This CDR3 has 15 residues. V lost 4 bases, J lost 2 bases, and 2 bases stayed unmatched. Per germline, CDR1 SNHLY and CDR2 FYNNEI.

This clone has only one observation. The chain has TRBV28 and TRBJ2-5; D gene ambiguous. The CDR3 spans 14 residues. Deletions cut 6 bases from V and 4 bases from J, with 15 bases between. Per the germline V gene, CDR1 is MDHEN and CDR2 is SYDVKM. CDR3 nucleotides: TGTGCCAGCAGCACCCGCGAAGCTGGAGAGACCCAGTACTTC. Encoded protein: CASSTREAGETQYF.

This rearrangement joins TRBV18 to TRBJ1-1, with unresolved D. The germline V and J ends were trimmed by 6 bases and 1 base, with 15 bases remaining between them. Germline CDR1 KGHSH, CDR2 LQKENI. This CDR3 is built from 15 residues. The CDR3 spells CASSPAGERNTEAFF. The DNA for the CDR3 is TGTGCCAGCTCGCCGGCTGGGGAGAGGAACACTGAAGCTTTCTTT.

This clone was picked up one time. V usage is TRBV19 and J usage is TRBJ1-6, with TRBD1 matching 7 bases. Unmatched junction bases numbered 3, after V lost 9 bases and J lost 7 bases. This CDR3 has 12 residues. Germline V gene data show CDR1 as LNHDA and CDR2 as SQIVND (reference sequence). CDR3 region: CARTGQNSPLHF. The CDR3 nucleotides are TGTGCCAGAACGGGACAGAATTCACCCCTCCACTTT.